This note documents a single TCR beta chain sequence. The antigen remains unidentified. An end of the junction does not agree with germline; a read error may underlie this. This entry is derived from a study of T cell repertoires in ileal Crohn's disease. General study results and limits: High-frequency clones were more common in sorted CD8 than CD4 cells.

The CDR3 is made up of 11 amino acids. The germline V gene encodes CDR1 SEHNR and CDR2 FQNEAQ (reference sequence). The method was immunoSEQ multiplex PCR; TCRdb's version includes in-frame clones alone and lacks a portion of them. This table holds roughly 14,000 clones, roughly 84% found once. The J gene is TRBJ1-2, the V gene TRBV7-9; TRBD1 might be the D (6 bases). Source material: ileal tissue. This receptor was taken from an adult with Crohn's disease. The CDR3 DNA reads TGTGCCAGCAGGTTCAATGGCCCGGACAGCTTC. The encoded protein is CASRFNGPDSF. Full variable domain (remainder filled in from reference TRBV7-9 and TRBJ1-2): DTGVSQNPRHKITKRGQNVTFRCDPISEHNRLYWYRQTLGQGPEFLTYFQNEAQLEKSRLLSDRFSAERPKGSFSTLEIQRTEQGDSAMYLCASRFNGPDSFGSGTRLTVV.